The subject of this entry is one TCR beta chain. Its target is not known. The sequencing template was cDNA reverse transcribed from extracted RNA. The method was immunoSEQ multiplex PCR; TCRdb's version includes in-frame clones alone and lacks a portion of them. Of some 180,000 clones detected, roughly 46% appear once; the ten largest clones hold around 9.1%. This CDR3 spans 15 amino acids. Per the germline V gene, CDR1 is MNHNS and CDR2 is SASEGT. Trimming at V came to 6 bases and at J to 4 bases, leaving 11 bases not matched to a gene. This entry is derived from a study of CD8+ T cells in alopecia areata. As for the study in general: Each day, treated patients took oral tofacitinib twice, at 5 to 10 mg per dose. Findings and caveats of the study: With tofacitinib ongoing, many expanded lesional clones persisted in both scalp and blood. Among the top 100, expanded CD8+ clones, as well as scalp clonality, were significantly decreased by tofacitinib. Among the cells sequenced in scalp samples are also the resident alphabeta T cells of normal skin.

The treatment was: oral pan-JAK inhibitor, 5-10 mg twice daily. The chain has TRBV6-1 and TRBJ2-7, with TRBD2 matching over 8 bases. This receptor was obtained from a human donor with alopecia areata. This specimen was CD8+ T cells sorted from blood, taken around week 54, from a patient treated with tofacitinib. In DNA form, the CDR3 reads TGTGCCAGCAGCCCTAATCGCGGGGGGATTTACGAGCAGTACTTC. It encodes CASSPNRGGIYEQYF.